This entry lists 20 T cell receptor beta chains sequenced from one sample in a study of blood T cell repertoires in COVID-19. The protocol was immunoSEQ multiplex PCR, while the TCRdb copy is restricted to in-frame clones and leaves out a portion. The table records about 150,000 clones, about 88% of them present only once. The sample consisted of peripheral blood. The receptors shown here come from a woman in her sixties with COVID-19, enrolled during active disease.

Only one count was recorded for this clone. This chain's CDR3 is CASSLSGGGYTF. DNA of the CDR3: TGTGCCAGCAGCCTCTCAGGGGGTGGCTACACCTTC. J is TRBJ1-2 and V is TRBV3-1 (or the pseudogene TRBV3-2); TRBD1 matches 7 bases. The germline V gene encodes CDR1 LGHDT and CDR2 YNNKEL (reference sequence). The CDR3 consists of 12 residues. V gave up 4 bases and J gave up 7 bases; unmatched junction bases: 3.

V is TRBV27 and J is TRBJ1-2; 8 nucleotides match TRBD1. The ends lost 6 bases at V and 3 bases at J; junction bases unmatched: 6. The CDR3 has 14 amino acids. Per the germline V gene, CDR1 is MNHEY and CDR2 is SMNVEV (reference sequence). The CDR3 is CASSSGGADYGYTF. The DNA for the CDR3 is TGTGCCAGCAGCTCAGGGGGCGCCGACTATGGCTACACCTTC.

This clone was picked up many times. The V and J genes are TRBV11-2 and TRBJ2-3; no firm D call. V lost 3 bases, J lost 0 bases, and 10 bases lay in between. In germline, CDR1 is SGHAT, CDR2 FQNNGV. This CDR3 has 15 residues. The CDR3 sequence: CASSLVGPSTDTQYF. The CDR3 bases are TGTGCCAGCAGCTTGGTTGGGCCAAGCACAGATACGCAGTATTTT. The full variable domain, its missing parts supplied by reference TRBV11-2 and TRBJ2-3, is EAGVAQSPRYKIIEKRQSVAFWCNPISGHATLYWYQQILGQGPKLLIQFQNNGVVDDSQLPKDRFSAERLKGVDSTLKIQPAKLEDSAVYLCASSLVGPSTDTQYFGPGTRLTVL.

The chain combines TRBV18 with TRBJ2-1; maybe TRBD2 (6 bases). The germline V gene encodes CDR1 KGHSH and CDR2 LQKENI. The V end was cut by 6 bases, the J end by 0 bases, with 18 bases between. The CDR3 length is 17 residues. CDR3 protein: CASSFGTPLSSYNEQFF. The DNA of the CDR3 is TGTGCCAGCTCCTTCGGGACTCCCCTGAGCTCCTACAATGAGCAGTTCTTC.

The V and J genes are TRBV10-2 and TRBJ2-1; TRBD2 is a possible D gene (5 bases). The CDR3 length is 14 residues. Germline CDR1 WSHSY, CDR2 SAAADI. The germline V and J ends were trimmed by 4 bases and 4 bases, with 11 bases remaining between them. CDR3 protein: CASSVTITYNEQFF. The CDR3 DNA reads as TGCGCCAGCAGTGTGACTATAACTTACAATGAGCAGTTCTTC.

The chain has TRBV11-2 and TRBJ1-3; D gene ambiguous. V was clipped by 5 bases and J by 4 bases, with 15 bases between them. The CDR3 runs to 15 residues. Germline V lookup: CDR1 SGHAT, CDR2 FQNNGV. The DNA of the CDR3 is TGTGCCAGCAGCCTCCCGGGAATGGGAGGAAACACCATATATTTT. Translated: CASSLPGMGGNTIYF.

The chain recombines TRBV6-5 with TRBJ1-6; 8 nucleotides match TRBD1. The V and J ends lost 6 bases and 6 bases, in that order; junction bases with no gene match: 7. Germline values: CDR1 MNHEY, CDR2 SVGAGI. The CDR3 has 15 residues. The CDR3, as DNA: TGTGCCAGCAGCCGGAGGACAGGGATTAATTCACCCCTCCACTTT. Its translation: CASSRRTGINSPLHF.

Written as DNA, the CDR3 is TGTGCCAGCACCTCCGGGGTAGCGGGGTTCAATGAGCAGTTCTTC. Translated, it gives CASTSGVAGFNEQFF. The J gene is TRBJ2-1, the V gene TRBV6-5; TRBD2 aligns across 8 bases. Trimming cost V 7 bases and J 6 bases; bases outside gene matches: 11. The CDR3 spans 15 residues. Germline assignment: CDR1 MNHEY and CDR2 SVGAGI.

This clone was counted at least ten times. The DNA of the CDR3 is TGTGCCAGCAGCTTTAAAGGGCGGGACACCGGGGAGCTGTTTTTT. It specifies CASSFKGRDTGELFF. The chain recombines TRBV7-2 with TRBJ2-2; D is perhaps TRBD2 (5 bases). The germline V gene has CDR1 SGHTA and CDR2 FQGNSA. The V end was cut by 3 bases, the J end by 3 bases, with 11 bases between. The CDR3 covers 15 residues.

This clone appeared once. This chain joins TRBV7-2 and TRBJ1-1, with TRBD1 as a possible D gene (5 bases). This CDR3 is built from 14 residues. The V and J ends lost 1 base and 4 bases respectively, with 10 bases between them. The germline V gene encodes CDR1 SGHTA and CDR2 FQGNSA. CDR3 loop: CASSLEAGFTEAFF. In DNA, the CDR3 is TGTGCCAGCAGCTTAGAGGCAGGGTTCACTGAAGCTTTCTTT.

This rearrangement joins TRBV7-8 to TRBJ2-1; the match to TRBD1 covers 7 bases. This CDR3 is 13 amino acids long. After removal of 7 bases from V and 15 bases from J, the junction contained 15 bases not matched to a gene. Germline CDR1 and CDR2: SGHVS and FQNEAQ. The CDR3 DNA follows: TGTGCCAGCATCCCTAGGGCACAGGGGAGATGGTTCTTC. This sequence encodes CASIPRAQGRWFF.

This rearrangement joins TRBV18 to TRBJ2-6; unclear D gene. The CDR3 consists of 16 residues. CDR1 and CDR2 from the germline V gene are KGHSH and LQKENI. V was pared by 2 bases and J by 2 bases, with 10 bases between. DNA of the CDR3: TGTGCCAGCTCACCAACACCCTCCCCTGGGGCCAACGTCCTGACTTTC. It is translated as CASSPTPSPGANVLTF.

This clone was seen once. V usage is TRBV7-2 and J usage is TRBJ1-5; D is uncertain. Trimming took 5 bases from V and 3 from J, leaving 11 bases between them. Germline loops: CDR1 SGHTA, CDR2 FQGNSA. This CDR3 is 14 amino acids long. CDR3 region: CASSLYGSNQPQHF. DNA for the CDR3: TGTGCCAGCAGCCTTTACGGGTCCAATCAGCCCCAGCATTTT. Full variable domain (rest looked up from reference TRBV7-2 and TRBJ1-5): GAGVSQSPSNKVTEKGKDVELRCDPISGHTALYWYRQSLGQGLEFLIYFQGNSAPDKSGLPSDRFSAERTGGSVSTLTIQRTQQEDSAVYLCASSLYGSNQPQHFGDGTRLSIL.

This chain joins TRBV9 and TRBJ2-3; 8 nucleotides align to TRBD2. Unmatched junction bases numbered 2, after V lost 0 bases and J lost 2 bases. Per the germline V gene, CDR1 is SGDLS and CDR2 is YYNGEE. This CDR3 has 15 residues. CDR3 sequence (DNA): TGTGCCAGCAGCGTAGCGGGGGGGGTCACAGATACGCAGTATTTT. Its translation is CASSVAGGVTDTQYF.

This chain links TRBV28 with TRBJ1-1; D is unresolved. With 5 bases removed from V and 1 base from J, the gap between germline ends came to 11 bases. CDR1 MDHEN and CDR2 SYDVKM come from the germline V gene. CDR3 length equals 14 residues. CDR3 nucleotides: TGTGCCAGCAGTCTTACAGCGGGGAACACTGAAGCTTTCTTT. It translates to CASSLTAGNTEAFF.

This sequence joins TRBV18 and TRBJ1-6; 8 positions agree with TRBD1. CDR3 length equals 17 residues. Germline CDR1 and CDR2: KGHSH and LQKENI. Germline trimming cut 3 bases from V and 8 bases from J; bases unmatched to any gene: 12. The CDR3 loop is CASSPSLNRGSDSPLHF. As DNA, the CDR3 is TGTGCCAGCTCACCCTCCCTTAACAGGGGGTCGGATTCACCCCTCCACTTT.

The CDR3 coding sequence is TGTGCCAGCAGTCTGGGAAGCGGGGGCCCATTCATGACAGATACGCAGTATTTT. Its protein product is CASSLGSGGPFMTDTQYF. This rearrangement joins TRBV6-6 to TRBJ2-3; 8 bases fit TRBD2. This CDR3 region has 18 residues. The V gene's germline CDR1 is MNHNY and CDR2 SVGAGI (reference sequence). After removal of 5 bases from V and 3 bases from J, the junction contained 16 bases not matched to a gene.

V and J are TRBV29-1 and TRBJ1-1, with TRBD1 matching 9 bases. From germline, CDR1 is SQVTM and CDR2 ANQGSEA. CDR3 length: 13 amino acids. V dropped 7 bases and J dropped 5; count of bases not matched to a gene: 8. CDR3 in DNA: TGCAGCGACCTCGGGACAGGGCGGACTGAAGCTTTCTTT. Amino acid sequence: CSDLGTGRTEAFF.

The V gene is TRBV2, the J gene TRBJ1-1, with TRBD1 matching over 9 bases. Germline-derived CDR1 and CDR2 are SNHLY and FYNNEI. V was pared by 7 bases and J by 5 bases, with 8 bases of the junction left unmatched. This CDR3 has 14 amino acids. The CDR3 here is CASIDPGQGTEAFF. CDR3 nucleotide sequence: TGTGCCAGCATTGATCCGGGACAGGGAACTGAAGCTTTCTTT.

CDR3 amino acids: CASISDRRNTEAFF. In nucleotides, the CDR3 is TGTGCCAGTATTTCGGACAGGAGGAACACTGAAGCTTTCTTT. The chain recombines TRBV19 with TRBJ1-1, with 7 bases identical to TRBD1. The length of the CDR3 is 14 residues. With 7 bases clipped from V and 1 base from J, the junction kept 6 bases outside the gene matches. Germline V gives CDR1 LNHDA, CDR2 SQIVND (reference sequence). Full variable domain (remainder filled in from reference TRBV19 and TRBJ1-1): DGGITQSPKYLFRKEGQNVTLSCEQNLNHDAMYWYRQDPGQGLRLIYYSQIVNDFQKGDIAEGYSVSREKKESFPLTVTSAQKNPTAFYLCASISDRRNTEAFFGQGTRLTVV.